The T cell receptor beta chain under discussion was sequenced for a study of radiation and T cells in renal cell carcinoma (dated by TCRdb to the early 2020s). Regarding the study in general: In total, 50 to 60 samples underwent TCR beta sequencing: some 26 tumors plus 27 peripheral blood samples. The last blood draw happened 4 weeks after radiation, timed to coincide with nephrectomy. Across all 53 samples, 3.8 million or so unique CDR3 nucleotide sequences encoding about 2.4 million unique CDR3 amino acid sequences were identified. Overall study results and their limits: In blood, the top tumor clonotypes increased between baseline and 2 weeks post-radiation and then shrank by 4 weeks, which suggests that tumor-resident clones expanded only transiently. With a single-armed trial design, the study had no way to address how radiation dose or scheduling affects the TCR repertoire. No pretreatment tumor biopsies were available, so the baseline intratumoral presence of clonotypes could not be determined. Blood repertoire dynamics were not followed beyond 4 weeks after treatment.

There are 12 amino acids in the CDR3, from cysteine to phenylalanine inclusive. Left in the record is the CDR3 DNA by itself, 36 bases read in frame from the first base. Relative to germline, V is 3 bases shorter and J is 8 bases shorter, with 11 bases between their ends. From a lookup of the germline V gene, CDR1 and CDR2 are SGDLS and YYNGEE. The immunoSEQ kit was used, according to the manufacturer's recommendations, to generate TCR beta libraries from genomic DNA. To prepare libraries, a first multiplex PCR with proprietary primers was run, followed by a second PCR that added unique barcodes, and a bead cleanup was done after each round. A kit-provided positive control reaction and a negative control reaction were included in every sample batch. The final libraries underwent checking on an Agilent 4200 TapeStation D1000 ScreenTape, volumetric pooling, and quantification by qPCR. An Illumina NextSeq500 fitted with a MidOutput 150-cycle cartridge performed the sequencing, running 156 Read1 cycles and 15 Index1 cycles with the kit's custom primers. The pooled library was loaded at roughly 0.94 pM with a roughly 20% PhiX control spike-in. The original pipeline was this. The vendor-processed data were analyzed in R, and a clonotype was defined as all T cells that share the same CDR3 nucleotide sequence. For clone abundance analyses, frequencies were normalized to the 10,000 most abundant clones per sample. Public T cell clones, which averaged fewer than five per sample, were removed prior to analysis. Tumor-enriched clonotypes and baseline blood-enriched clonotypes were defined as those with an abundance difference of at least 32-fold between compartments. A beta-binomial differential abundance model was used to identify clonotypes that expanded or contracted between blood time points. The Baroni-Urbani and Buser coefficient was used to measure tumor-blood repertoire similarity, and groups were compared with two-tailed Wilcoxon tests in R. This is the immuneACCESS table as TCRdb keeps it, with only in-frame sequences that have V and J called. A part of the clones is gone; compared with another copy, unresolved V genes explain less than half, and the rest is unexplained. Clone size and V and J calls were adopted from that table, with D and trimming inferred from the DNA. Recorded for this sample are 150,000 to 200,000 clones; about nine tenths of them occurred a single time. The leading ten clones occupy around 11% of the sample.

This clone was observed a few times. Its cognate antigen has yet to be identified. Per-base qualities were not stored, and no clone one base away is much larger. This specimen's time point label, interpreted: blood 4 weeks post-SBRT, at nephrectomy. This specimen's treatment or condition label, interpreted: 15 Gy SBRT to primary tumor, nephrectomy 4 weeks later. The samples were drawn from a clinical trial, where primary renal cell carcinomas were treated with 15 Gy of stereotactic body radiation therapy and then removed by nephrectomy 4 weeks afterward. To follow tumor-enriched clonotypes, serial peripheral blood was collected from radiation-treated patients at baseline and at 2 weeks and 4 weeks after SBRT. All patients had renal cell carcinoma with clear cell pathology. The QIAamp DNA Blood Mini Kit (Qiagen) was used to prepare genomic DNA for TCR sequencing. The analyses included just those samples that passed every quality control check.

The receptor's source is a woman between 45 and 60 years old with renal cell carcinoma. The V gene is TRBV9 and the J gene is TRBJ1-2, with a weak D call of TRBD1 (5 bases match). The sample here was blood, taken from a patient whose treatment included radiotherapy and nephrectomy. The nucleotides are TGTGCCAGCAGCGCACGACGGGGCGGCTACACCTTC. Its translation is CASSARRGGYTF.